This entry is about one T cell receptor (beta chain). The sample originates from a study of cytomegalovirus exposure and HLA in healthy donors. Both 60 Vbeta primers and 13 Jbeta primers went into the PCR. Sequencing was performed with immunoSEQ multiplex PCR; in TCRdb, only in-frame clones are kept and a portion is missing. Of some 80,000 clones in the sample, about 78% were seen once. Per germline, CDR1 MNHEY and CDR2 SMNVEV (reference sequence). This CDR3 spans 15 amino acids. Trimming cost V 8 bases and J 3 bases, with 17 bases left between them. The origin of this receptor is a man aged 40-55 years in good health and CMV-seronegative. The rearrangement uses TRBV27 and TRBJ2-1; D may be TRBD2 (7 bases). The sequencing input was PBMCs. CDR3 loop: CASGGGGTYYNEQFF. The CDR3 region has the DNA TGTGCCAGCGGGGGAGGGGGAACTTACTACAATGAGCAGTTCTTC.